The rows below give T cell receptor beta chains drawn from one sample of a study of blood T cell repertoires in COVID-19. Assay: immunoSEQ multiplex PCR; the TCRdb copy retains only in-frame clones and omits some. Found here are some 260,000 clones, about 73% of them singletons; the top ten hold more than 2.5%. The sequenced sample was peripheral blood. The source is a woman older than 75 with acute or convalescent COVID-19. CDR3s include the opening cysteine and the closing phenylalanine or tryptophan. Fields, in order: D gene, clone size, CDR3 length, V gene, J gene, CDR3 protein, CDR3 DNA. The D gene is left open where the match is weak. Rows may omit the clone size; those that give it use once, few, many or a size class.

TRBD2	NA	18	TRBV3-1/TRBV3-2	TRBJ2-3	CASSQNVQAGARTDTQYF	TGTGCCAGCAGCCAAAACGTCCAGGCGGGAGCCCGCACAGATACGCAGTATTTT
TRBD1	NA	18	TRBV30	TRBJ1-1	CARFYPPGQKIMNTEAFF	TGTGCCCGGTTCTACCCCCCGGGACAGAAAATCATGAACACTGAAGCTTTCTTT
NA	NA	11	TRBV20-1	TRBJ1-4	CSGQVGEKLFF	TGCAGTGGACAGGTCGGGGAAAAACTGTTTTTT
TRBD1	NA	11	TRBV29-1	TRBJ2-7	CSVRGPYEQYF	TGCAGCGTTAGGGGGCCCTACGAGCAGTACTTC
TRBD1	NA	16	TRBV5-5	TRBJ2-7	CASSLQGARSSYEQYF	TGTGCCAGCAGCTTGCAGGGGGCACGAAGCTCCTACGAGCAGTACTTC
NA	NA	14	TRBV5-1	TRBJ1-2	CASSLPGGARGYTF	TGCGCCAGCAGCTTGCCGGGTGGGGCCCGTGGCTACACCTTC
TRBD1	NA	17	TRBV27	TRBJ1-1	CASSFLGQGARGTEAFF	TGTGCCAGCAGTTTCTTGGGACAGGGGGCGAGAGGAACTGAAGCTTTCTTT
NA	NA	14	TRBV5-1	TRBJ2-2	CASSSGRNTGELFF	TGCGCCAGCAGCTCCGGGAGGAACACCGGGGAGCTGTTTTTT
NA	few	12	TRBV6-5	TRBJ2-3	CASTTGGNTQYF	TGTGCCAGCACCACCGGGGGAAATACGCAGTATTTT
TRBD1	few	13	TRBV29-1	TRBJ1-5	CSVVTGQHQPQHF	TGCAGCGTCGTAACGGGACAGCATCAGCCCCAGCATTTT
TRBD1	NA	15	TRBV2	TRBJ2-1	CASSNRDRGTNEQFF	TGTGCCAGCAGTAACCGGGACAGGGGCACCAATGAGCAGTTCTTC
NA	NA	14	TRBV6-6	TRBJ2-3	CASCRDSYTDTQYF	TGTGCCAGCTGTAGGGACTCTTACACAGATACGCAGTATTTT
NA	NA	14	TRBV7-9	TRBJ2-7	CASSLWGASYEQYF	TGTGCCAGCAGCTTATGGGGCGCATCCTACGAGCAGTACTTC
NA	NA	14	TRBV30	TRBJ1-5	CAWSVSLDNQPQHF	TGTGCCTGGAGTGTAAGTCTAGACAATCAGCCCCAGCATTTT
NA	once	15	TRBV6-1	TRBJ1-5	CASSDQGSSNQPQHF	TGTGCCAGCAGTGATCAGGGTTCAAGCAATCAGCCCCAGCATTTT